This TCR beta chain emerged from a study of T cells expressing NK-cell markers. Across the whole study: TCR beta repertoires came from sorted CD3+CD56+NKG2C+, CD3+CD56+NKG2C- and CD3+CD56-NKG2C+ T cells. Seven donors tested HCMV-seropositive and one tested seronegative among the eight sequenced.

Using the 5' RACE reads, TCRdb records one entry per CDR3 protein without DNA. The sample holds about 550,000 distinct CDR3 sequences. The sample comprised blood T cells: a sorted CD56 or NKG2C T cell subset, CD4+ or CD8+ T cells, or bulk PBMC T cells (not recorded which). The TCR comes from a man between 18 and 29 years old in good health.

CDR3 sequence: CASSGPQGYEQYF. The rearrangement uses TRBV5-1 and TRBJ2-7; TCRdb lists TRBD1, though no DNA is available to test this call. The CDR3 loop spans 13 amino acids. Per germline, CDR1 SGHRS and CDR2 YFSETQ. The full variable domain, completed using reference TRBV5-1 and TRBJ2-7, is KAGVTQTPRYLIKTRGQQVTLSCSPISGHRSVSWYQQTPGQGLQFLFEYFSETQRNKGNFPGRFSGRQFSNSRSEMNVSTLELGDSALYLCASSGPQGYEQYFGPGTRLTVT.